The T cell receptor gamma chain under discussion was sequenced for a study of Vδ1+ human thymocytes. Sequences come from RNA converted to cDNA by reverse transcription. Pooled V-gene forward primers with one constant-region reverse primer generated the CDR3 amplicons by multiplex PCR. TCRdb fed the multiplex PCR reads into CATT to redo clone calling. The sample consists of about 6,500 gamma-chain clones, 40% to 50% of them appearing once. A remark on this clone: Its cognate antigen is unknown.

This CDR3 is built from 11 residues. CDR1 is VTNTFY, CDR2 YDVSTARD, per germline (reference sequence). With V trimmed by 3 bases and J by 10 bases, 6 bases remained unmatched. Study results and limitations: Bulk repertoire data may be misinterpreted because of unexpected Vdelta2 sequences. Highly polyclonal TRG and TRD repertoires with Gaussian CDR3 length distributions appeared in thymus.

The sequence was obtained from a boy under two years old who had congenital heart surgery. This chain links TRGV3 with TRGJ1 or TRGJ2. Sequenced material: Vdelta1+ gamma-delta thymocytes from the thymus. Regarding subset: FACS-sorted CD3+ TCRalphabeta- TCRVdelta1+ TCRVdelta2- thymocytes. CDR3 sequence reads: CATWDPFKKLF. CDR3 DNA sequence: TGTGCCACCTGGGACCCATTCAAGAAACTCTTT.